The rows below give T cell receptor beta chains drawn from one sample of a study of chemoradiotherapy in HPV16-positive cancers. Sequencing was performed with immunoSEQ multiplex PCR; in TCRdb, only in-frame clones are kept and a portion is missing. Seen here are about 68,000 clones, around nine tenths observed once, and the top ten hold 4% to 4.5%. Source: blood, taken from a patient who underwent chemoradiotherapy. These receptors were obtained from a human donor with HPV-associated anogenital cancer. The CDR3 runs from the conserved cysteine through the conserved F or W. The D gene is left open where the match is weak. Where a row states a size, it is once, few, many or the class of an expanded clone; other rows omit it.

d_gene	abundance	j_gene	v_gene	CDR3nt	CDR3aa
.	.	TRBJ2-7	TRBV11-3	TGTGCCAGCAGCCCGACTGGGGGGGCCCACTACGAGCAGTACTTC	CASSPTGGAHYEQYF
.	.	TRBJ1-2	TRBV20-1	TGCAGTGCTCCCGACAGGCTTGGCTACACCTTC	CSAPDRLGYTF
TRBD1	.	TRBJ2-3	TRBV7-9	TGTGCCAGCCTAACTGGGACAGGGGGGCCGGTGGATACGCAGTATTTT	CASLTGTGGPVDTQYF
.	.	TRBJ1-3	TRBV7-2	TGTGCCAGCAGTCCTTATTCAGGGTCTGGAAACACCATATATTTT	CASSPYSGSGNTIYF
TRBD2	.	TRBJ2-5	TRBV11-1	TGTGCCAGCAGCTGGGGACTAGCGGGAGGCAATACGGAGACCCAGTACTTC	CASSWGLAGGNTETQYF
TRBD1	.	TRBJ2-2	TRBV5-1	TGCGCCAGCAGCCGCACGACAGGGGCCGGGGAGCTGTTTTTT	CASSRTTGAGELFF
.	.	TRBJ1-4	TRBV10-1	TGCGCCAGCAGTCCAGGGGATTTCACGGAAAAACTGTTTTTT	CASSPGDFTEKLFF
.	.	TRBJ2-7	TRBV4-1	TGCGCCAGCAGCCAAGATAGGGGCTCCTACGAGCAGTACTTC	CASSQDRGSYEQYF
.	.	TRBJ2-3	TRBV4-1	TGCGCCAGCAGCCCCCCTGGCACAGATACGCAGTATTTT	CASSPPGTDTQYF
TRBD1	once	TRBJ2-7	TRBV5-1	TGCGCCAGCTCAGGGGGCGGCTACGAGCAGTACTTC	CASSGGGYEQYF
.	once	TRBJ1-4	TRBV5-4	TGTGCCAGCAGCTTGGGCAGGGAGGGTAAACTGTTTTTT	CASSLGREGKLFF
.	once	TRBJ1-5	TRBV6-5	TGTGCCAGCAGTGGGACTCCCTTGCAGCCCCAGCATTTT	CASSGTPLQPQHF
TRBD1	.	TRBJ1-3	TRBV28	TGTGCCAGCAGACAGGGACAGCCTGGAAACACCATATATTTT	CASRQGQPGNTIYF
.	.	TRBJ1-2	TRBV7-9	TGTGCCAGCAGCTTGAACTCAGGACCTTTCTATGGCTACACCTTC	CASSLNSGPFYGYTF
.	.	TRBJ2-3	TRBV21-1	TGTGCCAGCAGCGCCGAGGTGGGAGTGAGGAATACGCAGTATTTT	CASSAEVGVRNTQYF
.	.	TRBJ1-1	TRBV21-1	TGTGCCAGCAGCAAAAGTGGCGTGGGGCACACTGAAGCTTTCTTT	CASSKSGVGHTEAFF
.	.	TRBJ2-7	TRBV11-3	TGTGCCAGCAGCTTAGAAGGACCGACCTACGAGCAGTACTTC	CASSLEGPTYEQYF
.	.	TRBJ2-3	TRBV5-1	TGCGCCAGCAGCTTGACTGCGGGCACAGATACGCAGTATTTT	CASSLTAGTDTQYF
.	.	TRBJ1-6	TRBV30	TGTGCCTGGAGTGTTGGGGACCCCTATAATTCACCCCTCCACTTT	CAWSVGDPYNSPLHF
.	.	TRBJ1-1	TRBV6-5	TGTGCCACCACTCAACTTGAAGCTTTCTTT	CATTQLEAFF
TRBD1	.	TRBJ1-4	TRBV5-1	TGCGCCAGCAGCTTGGATGGACAGGGTGGTGAAAAACTGTTTTTT	CASSLDGQGGEKLFF
.	.	TRBJ2-7	TRBV30	TGTGCCTGGAGTGAAAGGGGTAGGCCAATCCCCTACGAGCAGTACTTC	CAWSERGRPIPYEQYF
.	.	TRBJ2-7	TRBV7-2	TGTGCCAGCAGCACTCTGGGGCTGGGGTCCTACGAGCAGTACTTC	CASSTLGLGSYEQYF
.	few	TRBJ2-7	TRBV27	TGTGCCAGCAGCAGCAGTTTTGGGGCCTACGAGCAGTACTTC	CASSSSFGAYEQYF
.	.	TRBJ1-2	TRBV30	TGTGCCTGGTTCCCGACGGCTAACTATGGCTACACCTTC	CAWFPTANYGYTF
TRBD1	.	TRBJ2-7	TRBV5-1	TGCGCCAGCAGCATTGGGGGGCCGGGACAGGGATACGAGCAGTACTTC	CASSIGGPGQGYEQYF
TRBD1	.	TRBJ1-4	TRBV7-8	TGTGCCAGCAGCCTCGGACAGGGGGCTATCAGCGAAAAACTGTTTTTT	CASSLGQGAISEKLFF
.	.	TRBJ2-3	TRBV6-1	TGTGCCAGCAGTTTGGGAAGCTACACAGATACGCAGTATTTT	CASSLGSYTDTQYF
.	.	TRBJ1-1	TRBV7-7	TGTGCTAGCAGCTTAGAGAGGGGAACTGAAGCTTTCTTT	CASSLERGTEAFF
.	.	TRBJ2-7	TRBV25-1	TGTGCCAGCAGTGAATCCCTCGAGCAGTACTTC	CASSESLEQYF
TRBD1	.	TRBJ1-1	TRBV18	TGTGCCAGCTCACCACCGTATGGAGGACAGGGGGGCACTGAAGCTTTCTTT	CASSPPYGGQGGTEAFF
TRBD1	.	TRBJ2-2	TRBV5-1	TGCGCCAGCAGATCGGGACAGCTGTCGTTCACCGGGGAGCTGTTTTTT	CASRSGQLSFTGELFF
.	.	TRBJ1-1	TRBV10-2	TGCGCCAGCAGTGAGTCGATGCTACCCACCTCGGGGGGCACTGAAGCTTTCTTT	CASSESMLPTSGGTEAFF
TRBD2	.	TRBJ2-7	TRBV4-2	TGTGCCAGCAGCCAAGATCCCGCGGGGGGCTCCTACGAGCAGTACTTC	CASSQDPAGGSYEQYF
.	.	TRBJ1-1	TRBV7-9	TGTGCCAGCAGCTTAGAGGGATTCTTTTGGAGCAGGGTGACTGAAGCTTTCTTT	CASSLEGFFWSRVTEAFF
TRBD1	.	TRBJ2-7	TRBV6-5	TGTGCCAGCAGTTACTCGGACAGGGGTTACGAGCAGTACTTC	CASSYSDRGYEQYF
TRBD2	.	TRBJ2-3	TRBV2	TGTGCCAGCAGTCTAGCGGGATCAAACACAGATACGCAGTATTTT	CASSLAGSNTDTQYF
.	.	TRBJ2-3	TRBV28	TGTGCCAGCAGTACGACAGATACGCAGTATTTT	CASSTTDTQYF
TRBD1	.	TRBJ2-4	TRBV28	TGTGCCAGCAGAGATACAGGGGCCACAGGATTAAACATTCAGTACTTC	CASRDTGATGLNIQYF
TRBD2	.	TRBJ2-3	TRBV7-3	TGTGCCAGCAGCCCTGGACTAGTCGGCACAGATACGCAGTATTTT	CASSPGLVGTDTQYF